A selection of T cell receptor beta chains follows, all from one sample in a study of cytomegalovirus exposure and HLA in healthy donors. Assay: immunoSEQ multiplex PCR; the TCRdb copy retains only in-frame clones and omits some. The repertoire holds about 110,000 clones, about 80% seen once, with about 2.6% in the top ten. The specimen was PBMCs. These receptors were collected from a man aged 45 to 65 in good health and CMV-seropositive. The CDR3 runs from the conserved cysteine through the conserved F or W. D genes are given only for firm matches. Clone size is shown for a subset of rows, as once, few, many or a class of expanded clone.

D | J | size | V | CDR3 | DNA
. | TRBJ2-7 | . | TRBV5-5 | CASSLTGYYEQYF | TGTGCCAGCAGCTTGACGGGATACTACGAGCAGTACTTC
. | TRBJ2-4 | . | TRBV7-6 | CASSLATGDKNIQYF | TGTGCCAGCAGCTTAGCGACAGGAGACAAAAACATTCAGTACTTC
TRBD1 | TRBJ1-3 | . | TRBV28 | CASRPGQGPGNTIYF | TGTGCCAGCAGACCAGGACAGGGACCTGGAAACACCATATATTTT
TRBD1 | TRBJ2-7 | . | TRBV12-5 | CASGLGTGIPYEQYF | TGTGCTAGTGGTTTGGGGACAGGAATTCCCTACGAGCAGTACTTC
. | TRBJ1-2 | . | TRBV5-1 | CASSSLPYRDGQSANYGYTF | TGCGCCAGCAGCTCACTTCCATACAGGGATGGGCAATCAGCTAACTATGGCTACACCTTC
TRBD2 | TRBJ2-1 | once | TRBV13 | CASSSGTSGNNEQFF | TGTGCCAGCAGCTCCGGGACTAGCGGGAACAATGAGCAGTTCTTC
TRBD1 | TRBJ1-2 | . | TRBV6-5 | CVSGGDRGNYGYTF | TGTGTCAGCGGGGGGGACAGGGGGAACTATGGCTACACCTTC
TRBD1 | TRBJ2-3 | . | TRBV19 | CASREWGQGTDTQYF | TGTGCCAGTAGGGAGTGGGGACAGGGCACAGATACGCAGTATTTT
. | TRBJ2-7 | few | TRBV5-1 | CASSLAGTFSYEQYF | TGCGCCAGCAGCTTGGCAGGAACCTTCTCCTACGAGCAGTACTTC
. | TRBJ1-4 | . | TRBV15 | CATRTDTTNEKLFF | TGTGCCACCAGAACAGATACAACTAATGAAAAACTGTTTTTT
. | TRBJ1-2 | few | TRBV9 | CASTRGGEGMQDYTF | TGTGCCAGCACCCGGGGGGGTGAAGGGATGCAGGACTACACCTTC
TRBD2 | TRBJ2-1 | . | TRBV7-6 | CASSLVWDTSGYNEQFF | TGTGCCAGCAGCTTAGTGTGGGATACTAGCGGATACAATGAGCAGTTCTTC
TRBD2 | TRBJ2-7 | . | TRBV5-1 | CASSQGLAYEQYF | TGCGCCAGCAGCCAGGGACTAGCCTACGAGCAATACTTC
. | TRBJ1-2 | . | TRBV5-1 | CASSLEGEVYGYTF | TGCGCCAGCAGCTTGGAAGGGGAGGTCTATGGCTACACCTTC
TRBD2 | TRBJ2-1 | once | TRBV6-1 | CASSRLAADYNEQFF | TGTGCCAGCAGTCGACTAGCGGCAGACTACAATGAGCAGTTCTTC
TRBD2 | TRBJ2-5 | . | TRBV5-1 | CASPKAGRLRETQYF | TGCGCCAGCCCAAAAGCGGGGAGGCTGAGAGAGACCCAGTACTTC
. | TRBJ1-2 | . | TRBV4-1 | CASSPGTGGLRSGYTF | TGCGCCAGCAGCCCCGGGACGGGGGGCCTGCGTAGCGGCTACACCTTC
TRBD1 | TRBJ2-2 | . | TRBV2 | CASSPGGQGAGELFF | TGTGCCAGCAGCCCAGGGGGCCAAGGGGCCGGGGAGCTGTTTTTT
. | TRBJ2-3 | . | TRBV9 | CASSPRWEGADTQYF | TGTGCCAGCAGCCCCCGATGGGAGGGGGCAGATACGCAGTATTTT
. | TRBJ1-6 | once | TRBV5-4 | CASSKDGPGGNSPLHF | TGTGCCAGCAGTAAGGACGGACCAGGAGGGAATTCACCCCTCCACTTT
. | TRBJ1-3 | . | TRBV30 | CAAQTGLSGNTIYF | TGTGCCGCCCAAACAGGGCTCTCTGGAAACACCATATATTTT
. | TRBJ2-2 | . | TRBV19 | CASTPYSNTGELFF | TGTGCCAGTACCCCGTACTCGAACACCGGGGAGCTGTTTTTT
. | TRBJ2-7 | . | TRBV6-5 | CASSYGPGSYEQYF | TGTGCCAGCAGTTACGGGCCAGGGTCCTACGAGCAGTACTTC
. | TRBJ1-1 | few | TRBV7-8 | CASSFAPSTEAFF | TGTGCCAGCAGCTTCGCCCCGAGCACTGAAGCTTTCTTT
TRBD1 | TRBJ2-5 | few | TRBV2 | CASTARTGPETQYF | TGTGCCAGCACCGCTCGGACAGGCCCGGAGACCCAGTACTTC
TRBD2 | TRBJ2-5 | . | TRBV2 | CASSSLAGGGETQYF | TGTGCCAGCAGTAGCCTAGCGGGGGGCGGAGAGACCCAGTACTTC
TRBD1 | TRBJ2-5 | . | TRBV19 | CASSLWGDRAEETQYF | TGTGCCAGCTCCCTGTGGGGGGACAGGGCTGAAGAGACCCAGTACTTC
. | TRBJ2-2 | . | TRBV7-8 | CASSLAGAGPGTGELFF | TGTGCCAGCAGCTTAGCGGGGGCTGGTCCTGGGACCGGGGAGCTGTTTTTT
. | TRBJ2-2 | . | TRBV10-3 | CAISERGNTGELFF | TGTGCCATCAGTGAACGGGGTAACACCGGGGAGCTGTTTTTT
. | TRBJ2-3 | . | TRBV6-1 | CASRMGHLLADTQYF | TGTGCCAGCAGGATGGGACATTTACTAGCAGATACGCAGTATTTT
TRBD2 | TRBJ2-1 | . | TRBV25-1 | CASSEVGTGGPHEQFF | TGTGCCAGCAGTGAAGTGGGAACGGGGGGGCCACATGAGCAGTTCTTC
. | TRBJ2-2 | . | TRBV15 | CATSRSTRGPNTGELFF | TGTGCCACCAGCAGATCCACGCGGGGACCGAACACCGGGGAGCTGTTTTTT
. | TRBJ2-7 | . | TRBV15 | CATSRSPIRTARVSYEQYF | TGTGCCACCAGCAGGAGCCCCATTAGGACAGCAAGAGTATCCTACGAGCAGTACTTC
. | TRBJ2-4 | . | TRBV2 | CASRFDSLAKNIQYF | TGTGCCAGCAGGTTTGACAGTCTAGCCAAAAACATTCAGTACTTC
. | TRBJ2-2 | . | TRBV12-5 | CASGLRLGDTGELFF | TGTGCTAGTGGTTTGCGGCTAGGAGACACCGGGGAGCTGTTTTTT
TRBD1 | TRBJ1-4 | . | TRBV5-4 | CASSGRTGGNPRDEKLFF | TGTGCCAGCAGCGGGCGGACAGGGGGTAACCCTAGGGATGAAAAACTGTTTTTT
TRBD1 | TRBJ2-1 | . | TRBV9 | CASSVSQGLSSYNEQFF | TGTGCCAGCAGCGTCTCACAGGGGCTAAGCTCCTACAATGAGCAGTTCTTC
. | TRBJ2-3 | . | TRBV7-3 | CASSSGQSTDTQYF | TGTGCCAGCAGCTCCGGACAATCCACAGATACGCAGTATTTT
. | TRBJ1-4 | . | TRBV7-9 | CASSFGNEKLFF | TGTGCCAGCAGCTTCGGTAATGAAAAACTGTTTTTT
TRBD2 | TRBJ2-3 | . | TRBV30 | CAWSLIAGITDTQYF | TGTGCCTGGAGTCTGATAGCGGGGATCACAGATACGCAGTATTTT
. | TRBJ1-2 | . | TRBV7-9 | CASSVDSYGYTF | TGTGCCAGCAGCGTTGACAGTTATGGCTACACCTTC